The clone carrying this TCR beta chain was seen a single time. The data are from a study of cytomegalovirus exposure and HLA in healthy donors. Each of the donors was a healthy bone marrow donor. At collection, donors were nominally healthy, but unrecorded immune exposures were probable. The germline CDR1 and CDR2 sequences are SGHDT and YYEEEE. The CDR3 covers 15 residues. J was trimmed by 7 bases and V by 3 bases; bases with no gene match: 13. Primers: 60 Vbeta forward and 13 Jbeta reverse. Method: immunoSEQ multiplex PCR; TCRdb's copy keeps in-frame clones and lacks some. The sample has about 110,000 clones, 77% seen once.

The chain uses TRBV5-6 and TRBJ2-7; 7 bases map to TRBD1. Material: PBMCs. The clonotype comes from a human donor in good health. The CDR3 protein is CASSSTGVWLEEQYF. The CDR3 DNA is TGTGCCAGCAGCTCTACAGGGGTTTGGCTTGAGGAGCAGTACTTC.